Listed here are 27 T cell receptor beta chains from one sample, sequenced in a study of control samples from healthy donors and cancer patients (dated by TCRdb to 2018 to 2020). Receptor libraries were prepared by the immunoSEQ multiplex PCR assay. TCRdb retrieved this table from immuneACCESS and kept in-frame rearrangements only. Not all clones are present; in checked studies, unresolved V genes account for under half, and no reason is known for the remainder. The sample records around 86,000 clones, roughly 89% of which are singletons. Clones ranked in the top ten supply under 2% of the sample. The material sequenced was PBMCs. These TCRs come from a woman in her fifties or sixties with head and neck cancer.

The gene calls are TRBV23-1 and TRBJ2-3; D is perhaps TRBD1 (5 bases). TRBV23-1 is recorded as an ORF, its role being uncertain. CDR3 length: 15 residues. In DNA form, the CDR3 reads TGCGCAGACGAATTAACAGGCAGCCCCACAGATACGCAGTATTTT. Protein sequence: CADELTGSPTDTQYF.

The chain's CDR3 is CASSGGSTDTQYF. CDR3 DNA sequence: TGTGCCAGCTCCGGGGGTAGCACAGATACGCAGTATTTT. V is TRBV7-3 and J is TRBJ2-3; possible D gene TRBD2, 6 bases. Germline V gene sequence: CDR1 SGHTA, CDR2 FQGTGA. V was clipped by 8 bases and J by 0 bases, with 9 bases between them. The CDR3 runs to 13 residues. The full variable domain, in which reference TRBV7-3 and TRBJ2-3 provide the parts outside the CDR3, is GAGVSQTPSNKVTEKGKYVELRCDPISGHTALYWYRQSLGQGPEFLIYFQGTGAADDSGLPNDRFFAVRPEGSVSTLKIQRTERGDSAVYLCASSGGSTDTQYFGPGTRLTVL.

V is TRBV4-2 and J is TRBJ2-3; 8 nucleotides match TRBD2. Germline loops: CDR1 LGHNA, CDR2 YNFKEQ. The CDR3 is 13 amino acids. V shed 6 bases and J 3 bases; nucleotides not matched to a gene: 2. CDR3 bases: TGTGCCAGCAGGTCTAGCGGGACAGATACGCAGTATTTT. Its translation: CASRSSGTDTQYF.

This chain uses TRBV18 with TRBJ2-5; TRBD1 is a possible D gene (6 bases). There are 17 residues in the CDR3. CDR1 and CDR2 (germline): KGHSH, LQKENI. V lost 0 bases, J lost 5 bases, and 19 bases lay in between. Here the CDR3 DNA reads TGTGCCAGCTCACCACCTGCACCAGGGGAAGGTTTGGAGACCCAGTACTTC. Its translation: CASSPPAPGEGLETQYF.

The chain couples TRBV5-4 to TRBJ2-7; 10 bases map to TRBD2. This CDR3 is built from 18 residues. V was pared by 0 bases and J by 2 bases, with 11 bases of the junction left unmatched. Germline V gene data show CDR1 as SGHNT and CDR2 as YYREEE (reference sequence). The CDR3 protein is CASSLGGASGSLPYEQYF. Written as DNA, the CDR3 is TGTGCCAGCAGCTTGGGGGGGGCTAGCGGGAGCCTGCCCTACGAGCAGTACTTC.

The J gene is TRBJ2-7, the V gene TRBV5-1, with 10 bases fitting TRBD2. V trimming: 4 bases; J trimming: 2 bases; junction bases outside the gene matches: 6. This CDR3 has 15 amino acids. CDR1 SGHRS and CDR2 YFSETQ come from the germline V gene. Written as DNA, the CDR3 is TGCGCCAGCAGCGTCGGACTAGCGGAACCCTACGAGCAGTACTTC. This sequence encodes CASSVGLAEPYEQYF.

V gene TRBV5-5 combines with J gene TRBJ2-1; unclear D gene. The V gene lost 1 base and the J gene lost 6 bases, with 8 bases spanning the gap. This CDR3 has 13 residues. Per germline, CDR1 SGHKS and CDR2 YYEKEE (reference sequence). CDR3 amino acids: CASSLSGRNEQFF. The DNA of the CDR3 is TGTGCCAGCAGCTTGAGTGGTCGCAATGAGCAGTTCTTC.

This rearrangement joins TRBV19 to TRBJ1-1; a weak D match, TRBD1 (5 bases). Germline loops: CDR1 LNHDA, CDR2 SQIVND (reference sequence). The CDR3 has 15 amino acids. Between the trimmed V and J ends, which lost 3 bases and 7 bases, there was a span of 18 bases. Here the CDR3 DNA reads TGTGCCAGTAGTATGCCCGGTGACAGCAAAAGTGAAGCTTTCTTT. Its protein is CASSMPGDSKSEAFF.

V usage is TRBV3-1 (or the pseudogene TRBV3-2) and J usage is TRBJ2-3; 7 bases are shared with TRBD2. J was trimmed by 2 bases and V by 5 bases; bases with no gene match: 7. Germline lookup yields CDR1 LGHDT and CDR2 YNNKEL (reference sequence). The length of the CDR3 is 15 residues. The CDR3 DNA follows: TGTGCCAGCAGCTCCGGGACTACTTACACAGATACGCAGTATTTT. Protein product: CASSSGTTYTDTQYF.

The CDR3 spells CASSLAGTHYGYTF. CDR3 DNA: TGCGCCAGCAGCTTGGCCGGGACTCACTATGGCTACACCTTC. The chain is built from TRBV5-1 and TRBJ1-2, with TRBD1 as a possible D gene (5 bases). Trimming took off 0 bases at V and 3 bases at J, with 9 bases between the two ends. CDR1 is SGHRS, CDR2 YFSETQ, per germline. This CDR3 is built from 14 residues.

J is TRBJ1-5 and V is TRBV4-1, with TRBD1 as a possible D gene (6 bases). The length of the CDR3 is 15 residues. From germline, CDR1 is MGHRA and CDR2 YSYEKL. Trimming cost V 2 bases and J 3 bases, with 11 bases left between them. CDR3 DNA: TGCGCCAGCAGCCAACACGGACAGTACAATCAGCCCCAGCATTTT. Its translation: CASSQHGQYNQPQHF.

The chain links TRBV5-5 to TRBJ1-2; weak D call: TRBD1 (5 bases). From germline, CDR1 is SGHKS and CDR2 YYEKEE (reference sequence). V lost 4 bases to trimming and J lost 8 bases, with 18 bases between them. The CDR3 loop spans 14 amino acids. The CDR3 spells CASSKVGGARGYTF. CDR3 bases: TGTGCCAGCAGCAAAGTGGGAGGGGCGAGGGGCTACACCTTC.

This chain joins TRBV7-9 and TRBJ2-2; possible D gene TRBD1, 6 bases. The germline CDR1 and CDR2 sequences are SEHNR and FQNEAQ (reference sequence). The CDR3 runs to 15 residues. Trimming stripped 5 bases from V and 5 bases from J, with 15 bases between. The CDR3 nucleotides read TGTGCCAGCAGCCTCATCCCGGACAGAACCGGGGAGCTGTTTTTT. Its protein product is CASSLIPDRTGELFF.

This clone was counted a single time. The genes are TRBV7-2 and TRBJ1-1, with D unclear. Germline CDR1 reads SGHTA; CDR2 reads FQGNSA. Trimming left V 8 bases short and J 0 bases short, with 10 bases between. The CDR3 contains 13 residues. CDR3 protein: CASSRLVNTEAFF. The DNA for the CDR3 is TGTGCCAGCTCCCGTCTGGTGAACACTGAAGCTTTCTTT. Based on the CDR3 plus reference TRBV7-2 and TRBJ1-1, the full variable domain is GAGVSQSPSNKVTEKGKDVELRCDPISGHTALYWYRQSLGQGLEFLIYFQGNSAPDKSGLPSDRFSAERTGGSVSTLTIQRTQQEDSAVYLCASSRLVNTEAFFGQGTRLTVV.

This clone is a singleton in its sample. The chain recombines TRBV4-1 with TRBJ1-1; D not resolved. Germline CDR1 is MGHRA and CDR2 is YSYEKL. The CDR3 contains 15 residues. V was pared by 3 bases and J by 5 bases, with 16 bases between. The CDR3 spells CASSHRRAVATEAFF. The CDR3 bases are TGCGCCAGCAGCCATCGCCGTGCAGTGGCAACTGAAGCTTTCTTT.

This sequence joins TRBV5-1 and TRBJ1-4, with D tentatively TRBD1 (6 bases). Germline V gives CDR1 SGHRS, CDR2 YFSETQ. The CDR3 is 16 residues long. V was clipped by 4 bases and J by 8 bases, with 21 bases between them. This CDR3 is CASSTQQGSAGEKLFF. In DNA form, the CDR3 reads TGCGCCAGCAGCACCCAACAGGGATCGGCTGGGGAAAAACTGTTTTTT.

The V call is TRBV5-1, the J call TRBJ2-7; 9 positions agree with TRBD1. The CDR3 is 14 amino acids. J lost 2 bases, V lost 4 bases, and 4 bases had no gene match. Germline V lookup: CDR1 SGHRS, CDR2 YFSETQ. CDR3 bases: TGCGCCAGCAGCATAACAGGGGGCCCCTACGAGCAGTACTTC. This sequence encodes CASSITGGPYEQYF.

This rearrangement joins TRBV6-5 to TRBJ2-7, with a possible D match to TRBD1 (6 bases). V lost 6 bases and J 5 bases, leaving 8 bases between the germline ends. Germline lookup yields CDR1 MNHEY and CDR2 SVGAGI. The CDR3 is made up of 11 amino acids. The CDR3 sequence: CASSQGHEQYF. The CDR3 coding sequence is TGTGCCAGCAGCCAGGGGCACGAGCAGTACTTC.

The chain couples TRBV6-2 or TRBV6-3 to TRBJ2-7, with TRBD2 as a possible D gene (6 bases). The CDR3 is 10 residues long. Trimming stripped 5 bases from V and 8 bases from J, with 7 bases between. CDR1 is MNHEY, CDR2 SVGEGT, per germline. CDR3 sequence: CASSGTQQYF. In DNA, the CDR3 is TGTGCCAGCAGTGGGACTCAGCAGTACTTC.

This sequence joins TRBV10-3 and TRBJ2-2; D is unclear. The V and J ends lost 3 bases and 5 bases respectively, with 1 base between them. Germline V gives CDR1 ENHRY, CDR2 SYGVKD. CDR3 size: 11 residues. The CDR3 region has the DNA TGTGCCATCAGTGATACCGGGGAGCTGTTTTTT. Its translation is CAISDTGELFF.

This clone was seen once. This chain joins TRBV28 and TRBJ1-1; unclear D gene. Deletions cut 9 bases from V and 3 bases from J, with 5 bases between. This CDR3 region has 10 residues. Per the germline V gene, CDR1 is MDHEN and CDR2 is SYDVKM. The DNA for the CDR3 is TGTGCCAGTTGGTACACTGAAGCTTTCTTT. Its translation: CASWYTEAFF.

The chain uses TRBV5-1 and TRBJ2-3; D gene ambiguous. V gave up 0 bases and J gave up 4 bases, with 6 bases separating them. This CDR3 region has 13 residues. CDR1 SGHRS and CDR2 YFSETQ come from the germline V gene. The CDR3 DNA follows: TGCGCCAGCAGCTTGGGCGTATCAGATACGCAGTATTTT. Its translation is CASSLGVSDTQYF.

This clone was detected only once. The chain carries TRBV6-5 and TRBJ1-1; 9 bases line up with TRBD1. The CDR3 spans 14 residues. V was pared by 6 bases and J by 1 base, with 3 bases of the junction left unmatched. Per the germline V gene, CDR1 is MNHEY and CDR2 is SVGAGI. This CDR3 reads CASRLQGANTEAFF. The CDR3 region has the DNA TGTGCCAGCAGGCTACAGGGGGCGAACACTGAAGCTTTCTTT.

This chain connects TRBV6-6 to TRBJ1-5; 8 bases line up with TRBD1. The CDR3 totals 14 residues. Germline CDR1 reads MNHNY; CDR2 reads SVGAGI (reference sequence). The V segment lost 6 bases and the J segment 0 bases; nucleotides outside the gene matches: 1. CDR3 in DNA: TGTGCCAGCAGAGACAGGGGTAGCAATCAGCCCCAGCATTTT. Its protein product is CASRDRGSNQPQHF.

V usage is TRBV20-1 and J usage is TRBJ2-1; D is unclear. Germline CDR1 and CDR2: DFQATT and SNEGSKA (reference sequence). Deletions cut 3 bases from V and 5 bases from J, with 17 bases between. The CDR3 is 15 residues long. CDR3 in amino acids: CSASRFGVQDNEQFF. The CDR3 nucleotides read TGCAGTGCTAGTAGGTTTGGAGTGCAGGACAATGAGCAGTTCTTC.

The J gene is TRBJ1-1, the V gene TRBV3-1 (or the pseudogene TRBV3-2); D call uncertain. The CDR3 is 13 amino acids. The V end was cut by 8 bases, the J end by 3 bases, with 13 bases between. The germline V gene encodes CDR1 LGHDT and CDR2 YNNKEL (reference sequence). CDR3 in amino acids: CASGRRFDTEAFF. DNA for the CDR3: TGTGCCAGCGGCCGGAGATTTGACACTGAAGCTTTCTTT.

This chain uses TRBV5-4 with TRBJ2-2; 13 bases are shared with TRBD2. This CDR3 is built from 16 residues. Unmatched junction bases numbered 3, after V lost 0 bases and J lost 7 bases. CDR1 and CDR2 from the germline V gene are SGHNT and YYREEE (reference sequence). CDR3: CASSLGLAGGLGELFF. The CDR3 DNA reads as TGTGCCAGCAGCTTGGGACTAGCGGGAGGACTCGGGGAGCTGTTTTTT.